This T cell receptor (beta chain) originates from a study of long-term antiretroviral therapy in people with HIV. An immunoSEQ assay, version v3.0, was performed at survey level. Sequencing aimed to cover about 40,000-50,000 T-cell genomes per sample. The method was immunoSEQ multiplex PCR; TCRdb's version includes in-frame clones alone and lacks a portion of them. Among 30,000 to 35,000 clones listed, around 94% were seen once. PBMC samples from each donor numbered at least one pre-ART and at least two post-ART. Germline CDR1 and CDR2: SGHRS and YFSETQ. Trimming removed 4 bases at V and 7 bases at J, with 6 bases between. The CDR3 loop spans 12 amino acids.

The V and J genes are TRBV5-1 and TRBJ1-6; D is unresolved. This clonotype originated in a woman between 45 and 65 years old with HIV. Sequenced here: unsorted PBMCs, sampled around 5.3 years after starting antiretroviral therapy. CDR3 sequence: CASSTDNSPLHF. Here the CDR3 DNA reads TGCGCCAGCAGCACCGACAATTCACCCCTCCACTTT.